A selection of T cell receptor beta chains follows, all from one sample in a study of cytotoxic CD8 clonotypes in ibrutinib-treated CLL. Only in-frame clones appear in the TCRdb table, and some are missing; sequencing was by immunoSEQ multiplex PCR. The data show 35,000 to 40,000 clones, approximately 70% seen once. The material was PBMCs, obtained at disease progression, from a patient treated with ibrutinib. The receptors come from a human donor with chronic lymphocytic leukemia. Each CDR3 is given with its conserved first and last residue. The D gene is left open where the match is weak. Clone size, where shown, is once, few, many, or a class for clones that have expanded.

clone size	V gene	J gene	D gene	CDR3 protein	CDR3 DNA
.	TRBV11-3	TRBJ2-7	.	CASSLNRDRLEQYF	TGTGCCAGCAGCCTCAACCGGGACCGTCTCGAGCAGTACTTC
.	TRBV6-1	TRBJ2-7	.	CASSAWDTLSYEQYF	TGTGCCAGCAGTGCCTGGGACACCCTCTCCTACGAGCAGTACTTC
.	TRBV10-3	TRBJ1-3	.	CAISGERNTIYF	TGTGCCATCAGTGGAGAGAGAAACACCATATATTTT
.	TRBV7-8	TRBJ1-5	.	CASSLNGVGNQPQHF	TGTGCCAGCAGCTTAAACGGGGTGGGCAATCAGCCCCAGCATTTT
.	TRBV6-5	TRBJ2-1	.	CASSYSVAYYNEQFF	TGTGCCAGCAGTTACTCCGTAGCCTACTACAATGAGCAGTTCTTC
many	TRBV19	TRBJ2-5	.	CPGGETQYF	TGCCCCGGAGGAGAGACCCAGTACTTC
few	TRBV6-5	TRBJ2-7	.	CASSYDHTLREQYF	TGTGCCAGCAGTTACGACCACACCTTAAGAGAGCAGTACTTC
.	TRBV7-9	TRBJ2-3	.	CASSLLGLAGTQYF	TGTGCCAGCAGCTTATTAGGCCTGGCAGGTACGCAGTATTTT
.	TRBV28	TRBJ2-1	.	CASSLSGARYNEQFF	TGTGCCAGCAGTTTATCCGGGGCCCGCTACAATGAGCAGTTCTTC
.	TRBV28	TRBJ2-4	.	CASSRTAGSRGIQYF	TGTGCCAGCAGCCGCACCGCAGGGTCAAGGGGCATTCAGTACTTC
once	TRBV11-2	TRBJ2-7	.	CASSFEDGSYEQYF	TGTGCCAGCAGCTTCGAGGACGGCTCCTACGAGCAGTACTTC
once	TRBV18	TRBJ2-2	TRBD1	CASSPSQGQGLSGELFF	TGTGCCAGCTCACCATCGCAGGGACAGGGATTGTCCGGGGAGCTGTTTTTT
few	TRBV25-1	TRBJ2-3	TRBD2	CATSGRMSDTQYF	TGTGCCACTAGCGGGAGGATGTCAGATACGCAGTATTTT
.	TRBV6-5	TRBJ1-3	TRBD1	CASSPTGNPGNTIYF	TGTGCCAGCAGTCCGACAGGGAATCCTGGAAACACCATATATTTT
.	TRBV11-3	TRBJ2-7	.	CASSLHRTYEQYF	TGTGCCAGCAGCTTACACAGAACCTACGAGCAGTACTTC
.	TRBV11-2	TRBJ2-1	.	CASSSGVVQFF	TGTGCCAGCAGCTCAGGGGTCGTGCAGTTCTTC
.	TRBV27	TRBJ1-1	.	CASSYTLNTEAFF	TGTGCCAGCAGCTACACCCTGAACACTGAAGCTTTCTTT
.	TRBV5-1	TRBJ2-7	.	CASSPDTPYYEQYF	TGCGCCAGCAGCCCGGACACCCCTTACTACGAGCAGTACTTC
.	TRBV5-4	TRBJ2-7	.	CASSIGDRDSYEQYF	TGTGCCAGCAGCATAGGGGACCGTGACTCCTACGAGCAGTACTTC
.	TRBV21-1	TRBJ2-2	.	CASREKGSGRGESDTGELFF	TGTGCCAGCAGGGAAAAGGGAAGCGGGAGAGGGGAGTCGGACACCGGGGAGCTGTTTTTT
.	TRBV5-1	TRBJ2-5	TRBD2	CASSSPGGETQYF	TGCGCCAGCAGCTCGCCGGGAGGCGAGACCCAGTACTTC
.	TRBV9	TRBJ2-3	.	CASSVGNTDTQYF	TGTGCCAGCAGCGTAGGCAACACAGATACGCAGTATTTT
few	TRBV14	TRBJ2-3	.	CASSLGGPPDTQYF	TGTGCCAGCAGCCTAGGAGGGCCGCCAGATACGCAGTATTTT
once	TRBV13	TRBJ1-3	.	CASSSRRPVNTIYF	TGTGCCAGCAGCTCCAGGAGGCCCGTAAACACCATATATTTT
.	TRBV29-1	TRBJ1-2	.	CSVEDTNYGYTF	TGCAGCGTTGAAGACACCAACTATGGCTACACCTTC
.	TRBV5-1	TRBJ2-6	TRBD2	CASSLIAGFSGANVLTF	TGCGCCAGCAGCTTGATAGCGGGGTTCTCTGGGGCCAACGTCCTGACTTTC
once	TRBV11-2	TRBJ1-1	TRBD1	CASSTIGQGRPEAFF	TGTGCCAGCAGCACAATCGGACAGGGGCGCCCTGAAGCTTTCTTT
.	TRBV30	TRBJ1-2	.	CACRQGSGYTF	TGTGCCTGTCGTCAGGGAAGCGGCTACACCTTC
.	TRBV2	TRBJ2-1	TRBD2	CASSEERDRLF	TGTGCCAGCAGTGAAGAGCGGGATCGGCTCTTC
once	TRBV5-1	TRBJ2-3	TRBD2	CASSLVPKLAGGPADTQYF	TGCGCCAGCAGCTTGGTTCCTAAACTAGCGGGAGGGCCAGCAGATACGCAGTATTTT
few	TRBV7-9	TRBJ2-5	TRBD2	CASSTSAAETQYF	TGTGCCAGCAGTACTAGCGCAGCGGAGACCCAGTACTTC
.	TRBV29-1	TRBJ1-1	.	CSVSLYQGGWYTEAFF	TGCAGCGTTAGTTTGTATCAGGGAGGGTGGTACACTGAAGCTTTCTTT
.	TRBV7-9	TRBJ2-2	.	CASSPNTGELFF	TGTGCCAGCAGCCCGAACACCGGGGAGCTGTTTTTT
once	TRBV5-1	TRBJ2-3	TRBD2	CASSLVTAGEGDTQYF	TGCGCCAGCAGCTTGGTTACAGCGGGGGAGGGAGATACGCAGTATTTT
.	TRBV30	TRBJ2-1	.	CAWSLGDLNEQFF	TGTGCCTGGAGTCTCGGTGACCTAAATGAGCAGTTCTTC
.	TRBV29-1	TRBJ1-1	.	CSVVGVTEAFF	TGCAGCGTTGTCGGAGTAACTGAAGCTTTCTTT
.	TRBV7-8	TRBJ1-5	.	CASSLTGQSNQPQHF	TGTGCCAGCAGCTTAACGGGTCAGAGCAATCAGCCCCAGCATTTT
.	TRBV6-5	TRBJ2-1	.	CASSLRRGQRGNEQFF	TGTGCCAGCAGTTTACGCCGGGGCCAAAGGGGCAATGAGCAGTTCTTC
.	TRBV10-3	TRBJ1-1	.	CAISEYTAEAFF	TGTGCCATCAGTGAGTATACAGCGGAAGCTTTCTTT
once	TRBV25-1	TRBJ2-7	TRBD1	CASSASRDRATYEQYF	TGTGCCAGCAGTGCCTCCCGGGACAGAGCCACCTACGAGCAGTACTTC
.	TRBV6-1	TRBJ2-4	.	CASEGNSNIQYF	TGTGCCAGCGAGGGGAATTCGAACATTCAGTACTTC
few	TRBV11-2	TRBJ1-2	.	CASSGLTNRARGYTF	TGTGCCAGCAGCGGACTTACAAACAGGGCACGTGGCTACACCTTC
.	TRBV6-4	TRBJ2-3	TRBD1	CASTKTGFNRDTQYF	TGTGCCAGCACCAAGACAGGGTTCAACCGAGATACGCAGTATTTT
.	TRBV7-9	TRBJ1-2	TRBD1	CASSSTGPAGGYTF	TGTGCCAGCAGCTCGACAGGGCCAGCGGGGGGCTACACCTTC
.	TRBV25-1	TRBJ2-7	.	CASINRVNEQYF	TGTGCCAGCATCAACAGGGTCAACGAGCAGTACTTC
.	TRBV6-6	TRBJ2-3	TRBD1	CASIPTGDGTDTQYF	TGTGCCAGCATCCCGACAGGGGACGGCACAGATACGCAGTATTTT
few	TRBV9	TRBJ1-2	.	CASSAHPGVPIDGYTF	TGTGCCAGCAGCGCCCACCCGGGGGTCCCTATAGATGGCTACACCTTC
few	TRBV28	TRBJ1-5	.	CASIAIQGFHQPQHF	TGTGCCAGCATAGCGATACAGGGATTTCATCAGCCCCAGCATTTT